The rows below give T cell receptor beta chains drawn from one sample of a study of cytomegalovirus exposure and HLA in healthy donors. The data were produced by immunoSEQ multiplex PCR, yet TCRdb's version contains in-frame clones alone and is incomplete. Of around 190,000 clones listed, about 85% are singletons. Specimen: PBMCs. The receptors were sampled from a woman aged 45-65 years in good health and CMV-seronegative. Both conserved end residues are part of each CDR3. Each record gives: clone size, J gene, V gene, D gene, CDR3 DNA, CDR3 protein. A D gene is named only where the DNA matches it firmly. Rows may omit the clone size; those that give it use once, few, many or a size class.

abundance: NA
j_gene: TRBJ2-1
v_gene: TRBV7-3
d_gene: TRBD2
CDR3nt: TGTGCCAGCAGCTTCAGCGGGGGGTCCTACAATGAGCAGTTCTTC
CDR3aa: CASSFSGGSYNEQFF

abundance: NA
j_gene: TRBJ1-6
v_gene: TRBV7-2
d_gene: NA
CDR3nt: TGTGCCAGCAGCTTAGTGGCTCTAGGGGGCTCCTATAATTCACCCCTCCACTTT
CDR3aa: CASSLVALGGSYNSPLHF

abundance: NA
j_gene: TRBJ2-1
v_gene: TRBV15
d_gene: NA
CDR3nt: TGTGCCACCAGCAGAGCGCGGAGTGACAATGAGCAGTTCTTC
CDR3aa: CATSRARSDNEQFF

abundance: NA
j_gene: TRBJ1-1
v_gene: TRBV4-3
d_gene: NA
CDR3nt: TGCGCCAGCAGCCAGTCAGGGGCAGGGTCAGGGGCTTTCTTT
CDR3aa: CASSQSGAGSGAFF

abundance: once
j_gene: TRBJ2-7
v_gene: TRBV25-1
d_gene: TRBD1
CDR3nt: TGTGCCAGCAGCGGACAGGGTATCGACGAGCAGTACTTC
CDR3aa: CASSGQGIDEQYF

abundance: NA
j_gene: TRBJ2-5
v_gene: TRBV14
d_gene: NA
CDR3nt: TGTGCCAGCAGCCAAGATTCGAGGAACCAAGAGACCCAGTACTTC
CDR3aa: CASSQDSRNQETQYF

abundance: once
j_gene: TRBJ2-1
v_gene: TRBV5-1
d_gene: TRBD1
CDR3nt: TGCGCCAGCAGCTTGGGGGACAGGGACCTCTACAATGAGCAGTTCTTC
CDR3aa: CASSLGDRDLYNEQFF

abundance: NA
j_gene: TRBJ1-5
v_gene: TRBV27
d_gene: TRBD1
CDR3nt: TGTGCCAGCAGCCAGGGACAGCTCAATCAGCCCCAGCATTTT
CDR3aa: CASSQGQLNQPQHF

abundance: many
j_gene: TRBJ2-7
v_gene: TRBV2
d_gene: NA
CDR3nt: TGTGCCAGCAGGACCCTGACAGGCGGGCAGTACTTC
CDR3aa: CASRTLTGGQYF

abundance: NA
j_gene: TRBJ2-7
v_gene: TRBV7-9
d_gene: NA
CDR3nt: TGTGCCAGCAGCTCACTTGGGAAGGGGATCGAGCAGTACTTC
CDR3aa: CASSSLGKGIEQYF

abundance: NA
j_gene: TRBJ1-2
v_gene: TRBV5-1
d_gene: NA
CDR3nt: TGCGCCAGCAGCTTGGGGAGCGCTGGGGCAGAAGGCTACACCTTC
CDR3aa: CASSLGSAGAEGYTF

abundance: NA
j_gene: TRBJ1-6
v_gene: TRBV5-1
d_gene: TRBD1
CDR3nt: TGCGCCAGCAGCTTAAGGACAGGGACCCTCACCCTCCACTTT
CDR3aa: CASSLRTGTLTLHF

abundance: NA
j_gene: TRBJ2-7
v_gene: TRBV5-1
d_gene: NA
CDR3nt: TGCGCCAGCAGCTCCCTAACTAGACCTCGCGAGCAGTACTTC
CDR3aa: CASSSLTRPREQYF

abundance: NA
j_gene: TRBJ2-3
v_gene: TRBV10-3
d_gene: TRBD2
CDR3nt: TGTGCCATCAGTGCTGGTGGCGGGGGTAGGGGAAAAGCGGCCCCAGATACGCAGTATTTT
CDR3aa: CAISAGGGGRGKAAPDTQYF

abundance: NA
j_gene: TRBJ1-6
v_gene: TRBV10-3
d_gene: NA
CDR3nt: TGTGCCATCACCCCGGTCGGAGGGACGTCACCCCTCCACTTT
CDR3aa: CAITPVGGTSPLHF

abundance: NA
j_gene: TRBJ1-5
v_gene: TRBV6-6
d_gene: NA
CDR3nt: TGTGCCAGCAGTGCCCCGACAGGATTGAATCAGCCCCAGCATTTT
CDR3aa: CASSAPTGLNQPQHF

abundance: once
j_gene: TRBJ2-2
v_gene: TRBV4-3
d_gene: TRBD2
CDR3nt: TGCGCCAGCAGCCAGAAGAATATAGCGGGGGGATCCGGGGGGGAGCTGTTTTTT
CDR3aa: CASSQKNIAGGSGGELFF

abundance: NA
j_gene: TRBJ2-3
v_gene: TRBV7-2
d_gene: NA
CDR3nt: TGTGCCAGCAGCTTGGCGGGGGCTACAGATACGCAGTATTTT
CDR3aa: CASSLAGATDTQYF

abundance: NA
j_gene: TRBJ2-7
v_gene: TRBV7-9
d_gene: NA
CDR3nt: TGTGCCAGCAGCAGCGGACTAAGTAGGCACGAGCAGTACTTC
CDR3aa: CASSSGLSRHEQYF

abundance: few
j_gene: TRBJ1-2
v_gene: TRBV27
d_gene: TRBD1
CDR3nt: TGTGCCAGCACCGCCGACAGGGGGTTGGGTGGCTACACCTTC
CDR3aa: CASTADRGLGGYTF

abundance: NA
j_gene: TRBJ2-2
v_gene: TRBV4-1
d_gene: NA
CDR3nt: TGCGCCAGCAGCCGCGGAGGGGTACAGCTCGGGGAGCTGTTTTTT
CDR3aa: CASSRGGVQLGELFF

abundance: once
j_gene: TRBJ2-2
v_gene: TRBV4-1
d_gene: NA
CDR3nt: TGCGCCAGCAGCCAAGATCGTGGCTCCCGGGAGCTGTTTTTT
CDR3aa: CASSQDRGSRELFF

abundance: NA
j_gene: TRBJ1-1
v_gene: TRBV18
d_gene: NA
CDR3nt: TGTGCCAGCTCACCCCGGCAGGAAATGAACACTGAAGCTTTCTTT
CDR3aa: CASSPRQEMNTEAFF

abundance: NA
j_gene: TRBJ2-2
v_gene: TRBV28
d_gene: TRBD2
CDR3nt: TGTGCCAGCAGTTCCTCGACTAGCGGGACCGGGGAGCTGTTTTTT
CDR3aa: CASSSSTSGTGELFF

abundance: NA
j_gene: TRBJ2-7
v_gene: TRBV27
d_gene: NA
CDR3nt: TGTGCCAGCAGTTCCCCTCGGGGACTCCACTACGAGCAGTACTTC
CDR3aa: CASSSPRGLHYEQYF

abundance: NA
j_gene: TRBJ2-7
v_gene: TRBV28
d_gene: TRBD1
CDR3nt: TGTGCCAGCAGTTTAGGAACAGGGGGCTCCTACGAGCAGTACTTC
CDR3aa: CASSLGTGGSYEQYF

abundance: few
j_gene: TRBJ1-2
v_gene: TRBV28
d_gene: NA
CDR3nt: TGTGCCAGCAGTCCAACAACTAACTATGGCTACACCTTC
CDR3aa: CASSPTTNYGYTF

abundance: NA
j_gene: TRBJ1-5
v_gene: TRBV19
d_gene: NA
CDR3nt: TGTGCCAGTAGAAGGGAGTTGTATCAGCCCCAGCATTTT
CDR3aa: CASRRELYQPQHF

abundance: NA
j_gene: TRBJ2-6
v_gene: TRBV19
d_gene: NA
CDR3nt: TGTGCCAGTCAGGCCGTAAGCTCTGGGGCCAACGTCCTGACTTTC
CDR3aa: CASQAVSSGANVLTF

abundance: NA
j_gene: TRBJ2-2
v_gene: TRBV7-9
d_gene: TRBD1
CDR3nt: TGTGCCAGCAGCTCCCCCGGGACAGTTACCGGGGAGCTGTTTTTT
CDR3aa: CASSSPGTVTGELFF

abundance: NA
j_gene: TRBJ2-3
v_gene: TRBV4-1
d_gene: TRBD2
CDR3nt: TGCGCCAGCAGCCCTATCCCCGGGACTAGCGGGGGAAGCACAGATACGCAGTATTTT
CDR3aa: CASSPIPGTSGGSTDTQYF

abundance: NA
j_gene: TRBJ2-1
v_gene: TRBV9
d_gene: TRBD2
CDR3nt: TGTGCCAGCAGCGTAACTAGCGGGGGGGCTTTTGAGCAGTTCTTC
CDR3aa: CASSVTSGGAFEQFF

abundance: NA
j_gene: TRBJ1-2
v_gene: TRBV2
d_gene: TRBD1
CDR3nt: TGTGCCAGCAGCAGGGGGACGGGAGATGGCTACACCTTC
CDR3aa: CASSRGTGDGYTF

abundance: NA
j_gene: TRBJ2-7
v_gene: TRBV5-1
d_gene: NA
CDR3nt: TGCGCCAGCACAGGAATGGGGCACTCCTACGAGCAGTACTTC
CDR3aa: CASTGMGHSYEQYF

abundance: NA
j_gene: TRBJ1-2
v_gene: TRBV5-1
d_gene: TRBD1
CDR3nt: TGCGCCAGCAGTTCCGGGACAGAGCACCTAAATGGCTACACCTTC
CDR3aa: CASSSGTEHLNGYTF

abundance: NA
j_gene: TRBJ2-1
v_gene: TRBV6-6
d_gene: NA
CDR3nt: TGTGCCAGTAAAGGGGGTGACTACAATGAGCAGTTCTTC
CDR3aa: CASKGGDYNEQFF

abundance: NA
j_gene: TRBJ2-3
v_gene: TRBV4-3
d_gene: TRBD2
CDR3nt: TGCGCCAGCAGCAGAGCGGGAGGAGTAGCAGATACGCAGTATTTT
CDR3aa: CASSRAGGVADTQYF

abundance: NA
j_gene: TRBJ1-2
v_gene: TRBV15
d_gene: NA
CDR3nt: TGTGCCACCAGCAGGGTAGATAACTATGGCTACACCTTC
CDR3aa: CATSRVDNYGYTF

abundance: NA
j_gene: TRBJ1-1
v_gene: TRBV5-6
d_gene: NA
CDR3nt: TGTGCCAGCAGCTTTCACAGGGTCATGAACACTGAAGCTTTCTTT
CDR3aa: CASSFHRVMNTEAFF

abundance: NA
j_gene: TRBJ1-3
v_gene: TRBV16
d_gene: NA
CDR3nt: TGTGCCAGCAGCCACGCGGATAGACTTGTGAGCTCTGGAAACACCATATATTTT
CDR3aa: CASSHADRLVSSGNTIYF

abundance: NA
j_gene: TRBJ1-1
v_gene: TRBV28
d_gene: NA
CDR3nt: TGTGCCAGCCTGGGGAGGACTGAAGCTTTCTTT
CDR3aa: CASLGRTEAFF

abundance: NA
j_gene: TRBJ2-5
v_gene: TRBV7-2
d_gene: TRBD1
CDR3nt: TGTGCCAGCAGCTTACGAAGGACAGGGCAAGAGACCCAGTACTTC
CDR3aa: CASSLRRTGQETQYF

abundance: NA
j_gene: TRBJ1-6
v_gene: TRBV28
d_gene: NA
CDR3nt: TGTGCCAGCAGGTCCCAAGGGGCAGGACCGGGCAATTCACCCCTCCACTTT
CDR3aa: CASRSQGAGPGNSPLHF

abundance: NA
j_gene: TRBJ2-7
v_gene: TRBV4-2
d_gene: TRBD2
CDR3nt: TGTGCCAGCAGCCCCGGGACTAGCGGGAGTACAGGGTCCTACGAGCAGTACTTC
CDR3aa: CASSPGTSGSTGSYEQYF

abundance: NA
j_gene: TRBJ1-4
v_gene: TRBV4-2
d_gene: TRBD1
CDR3nt: TGTGCCAGCAGCCCCACGACAGGGACTGGGGAAAAACTGTTTTTT
CDR3aa: CASSPTTGTGEKLFF

abundance: few
j_gene: TRBJ1-1
v_gene: TRBV5-6
d_gene: TRBD1
CDR3nt: TGTGCCAGCAGCTTGTTGGCAGGGGGCACTGAAGCTTTCTTT
CDR3aa: CASSLLAGGTEAFF

abundance: NA
j_gene: TRBJ2-1
v_gene: TRBV7-3
d_gene: NA
CDR3nt: TGTGCCAGCAGCTTAGAACAGGGCGGTGTCGGTGAGCAGTTCTTC
CDR3aa: CASSLEQGGVGEQFF

abundance: few
j_gene: TRBJ1-4
v_gene: TRBV6-1
d_gene: TRBD1
CDR3nt: TGTGCCAGCATCAAGGACAGGGACCATGAAAAACTGTTTTTT
CDR3aa: CASIKDRDHEKLFF

abundance: NA
j_gene: TRBJ2-1
v_gene: TRBV6-5
d_gene: NA
CDR3nt: TGTGCCAGCAGTTACCGGGGACTCCCGAACCCACAGCCCCTCTTC
CDR3aa: CASSYRGLPNPQPLF

abundance: NA
j_gene: TRBJ2-3
v_gene: TRBV29-1
d_gene: TRBD2
CDR3nt: TGCAGCGTTGTGGCTAGCGGGAGAACAGATACGCAGTATTTT
CDR3aa: CSVVASGRTDTQYF

abundance: NA
j_gene: TRBJ2-1
v_gene: TRBV4-2
d_gene: TRBD2
CDR3nt: TGTGCCAGCAGCCCGACTAGCGGGAGTGGGCCCTACAATGAGCAGTTCTTC
CDR3aa: CASSPTSGSGPYNEQFF

abundance: NA
j_gene: TRBJ2-1
v_gene: TRBV25-1
d_gene: NA
CDR3nt: TGTGCCAGCCAACCCCCGGGACAAGGGGCACTGAATGAGCAGTTCTTC
CDR3aa: CASQPPGQGALNEQFF